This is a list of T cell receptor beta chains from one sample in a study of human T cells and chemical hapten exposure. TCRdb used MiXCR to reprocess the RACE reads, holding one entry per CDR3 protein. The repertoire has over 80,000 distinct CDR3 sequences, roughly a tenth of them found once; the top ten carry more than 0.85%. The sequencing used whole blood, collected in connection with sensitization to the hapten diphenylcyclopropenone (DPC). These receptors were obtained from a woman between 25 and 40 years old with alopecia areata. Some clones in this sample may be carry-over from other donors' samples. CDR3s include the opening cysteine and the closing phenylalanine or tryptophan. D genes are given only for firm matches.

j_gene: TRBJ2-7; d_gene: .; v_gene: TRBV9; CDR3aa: CASSTGTDLREVSYEQYF
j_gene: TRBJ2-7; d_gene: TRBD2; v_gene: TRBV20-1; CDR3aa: CSARDPQRGPYEQYF
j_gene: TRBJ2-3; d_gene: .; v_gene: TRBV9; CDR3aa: CASSPEGRGSTDTQYF
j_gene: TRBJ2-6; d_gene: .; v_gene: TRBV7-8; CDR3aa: CASSLRGTGANVLTF
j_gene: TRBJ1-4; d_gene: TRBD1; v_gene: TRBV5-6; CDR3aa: CASSLAQQGFTVRKLFF
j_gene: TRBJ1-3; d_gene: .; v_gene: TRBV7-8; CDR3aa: CASSLAHGGGNTIYF
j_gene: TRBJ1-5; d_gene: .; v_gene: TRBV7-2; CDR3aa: CASSLMTQPQHF
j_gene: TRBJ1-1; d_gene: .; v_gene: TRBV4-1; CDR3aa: CASSQPTGDTEAFF
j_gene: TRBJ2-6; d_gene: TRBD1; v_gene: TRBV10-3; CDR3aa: CASGQGDSGANVLTF
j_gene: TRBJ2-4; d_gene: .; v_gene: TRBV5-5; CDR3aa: CASFPTALLLAKNIQYF
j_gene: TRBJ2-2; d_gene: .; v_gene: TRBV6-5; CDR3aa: CASRMGGNTGELFF
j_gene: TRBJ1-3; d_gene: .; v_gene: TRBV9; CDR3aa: CASSVEGSGNTIYF
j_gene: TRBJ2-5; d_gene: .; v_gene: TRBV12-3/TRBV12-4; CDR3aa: CASSRSLGETQYF
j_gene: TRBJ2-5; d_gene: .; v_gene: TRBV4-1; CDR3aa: CASSQGVAQETQYF
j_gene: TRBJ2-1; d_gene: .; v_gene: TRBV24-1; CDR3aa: CATSDLTTYNEQFF
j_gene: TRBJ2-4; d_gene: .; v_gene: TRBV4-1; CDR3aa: CASSQEGDLADIQYF
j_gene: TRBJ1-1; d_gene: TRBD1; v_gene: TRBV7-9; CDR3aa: CASSPGTGGRGSEAFF
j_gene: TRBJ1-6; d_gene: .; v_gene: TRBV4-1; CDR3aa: CASSQPRGTHNSPLHF
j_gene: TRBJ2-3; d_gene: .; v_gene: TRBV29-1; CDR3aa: CSVVQGTDTQYF
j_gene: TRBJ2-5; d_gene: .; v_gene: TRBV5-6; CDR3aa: CASSLEEGWETQYF
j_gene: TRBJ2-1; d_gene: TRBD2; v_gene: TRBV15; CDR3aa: CATSLTSGNYNEQFF
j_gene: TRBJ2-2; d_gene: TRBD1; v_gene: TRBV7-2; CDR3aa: CASSHGTGGYGGELFF
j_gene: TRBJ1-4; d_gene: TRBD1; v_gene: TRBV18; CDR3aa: CASSPDRGAEKLFF
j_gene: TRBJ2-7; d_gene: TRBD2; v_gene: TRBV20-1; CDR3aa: CSARDGPLLAGASYEQYF
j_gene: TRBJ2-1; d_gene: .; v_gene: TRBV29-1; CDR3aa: CSSRDSYNEQFF
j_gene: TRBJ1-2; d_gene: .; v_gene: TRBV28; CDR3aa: CASSQGPSNYGYTF
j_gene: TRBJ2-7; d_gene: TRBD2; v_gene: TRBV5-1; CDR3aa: CASTPGLAGGPYEQYF
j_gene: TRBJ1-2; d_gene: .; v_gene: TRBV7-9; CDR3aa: CASSRDGTNYGYTF
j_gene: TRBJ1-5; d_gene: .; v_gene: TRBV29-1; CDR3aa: CSVAPDRDNQPQHF
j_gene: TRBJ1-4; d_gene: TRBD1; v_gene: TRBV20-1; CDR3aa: CSARGAGGPEELFF
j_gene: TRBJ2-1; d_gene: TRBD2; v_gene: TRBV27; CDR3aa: CASSTNPGLAGVNEQFF
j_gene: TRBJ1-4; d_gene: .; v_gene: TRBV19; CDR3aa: CATRGGATNEKLFF
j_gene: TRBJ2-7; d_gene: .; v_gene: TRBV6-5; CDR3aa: CASSSYLDEQYF
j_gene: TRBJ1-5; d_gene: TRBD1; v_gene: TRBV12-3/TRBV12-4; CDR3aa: CASSWVWDRRVSNQPQHF
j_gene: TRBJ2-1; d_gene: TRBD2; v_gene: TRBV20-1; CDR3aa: CSASRTSGLLSYNEQFF
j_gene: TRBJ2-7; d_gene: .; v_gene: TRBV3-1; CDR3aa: CASSPFRNPYEQYF
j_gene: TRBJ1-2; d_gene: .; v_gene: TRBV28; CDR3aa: CASSPQTGIYGYTF
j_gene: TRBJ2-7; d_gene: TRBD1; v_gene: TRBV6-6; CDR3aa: CASFTGGRPYEQYF
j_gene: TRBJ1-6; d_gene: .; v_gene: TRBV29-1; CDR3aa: CSVEITENSPLHF
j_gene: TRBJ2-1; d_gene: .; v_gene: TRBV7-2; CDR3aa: CASSLAISSYNEQFF
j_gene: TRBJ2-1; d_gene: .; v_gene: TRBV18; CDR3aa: CASSPGQFDNEQFF
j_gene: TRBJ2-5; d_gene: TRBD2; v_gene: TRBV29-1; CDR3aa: CSVAGRLAKQETQYF
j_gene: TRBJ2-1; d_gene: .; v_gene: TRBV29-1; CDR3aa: CSVVRVYNEQFF
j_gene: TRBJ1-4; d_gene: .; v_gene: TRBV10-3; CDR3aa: CAISEGTEKLFF
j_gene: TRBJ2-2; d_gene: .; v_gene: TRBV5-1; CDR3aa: CASSLGGTANTGELFF
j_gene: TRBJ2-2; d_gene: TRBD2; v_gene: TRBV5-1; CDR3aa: CASSQDSGGPRTGELFF
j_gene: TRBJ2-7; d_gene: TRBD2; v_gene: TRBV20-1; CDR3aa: CSAQSSGRSYEQYF
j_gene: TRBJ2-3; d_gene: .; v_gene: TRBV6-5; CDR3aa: CASRVGGVRTDTQYF
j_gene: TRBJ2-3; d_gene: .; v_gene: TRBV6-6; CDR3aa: CASQLPSVDTQYF
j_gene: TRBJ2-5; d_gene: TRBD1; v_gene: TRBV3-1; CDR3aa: CASSLRQGQETQYF
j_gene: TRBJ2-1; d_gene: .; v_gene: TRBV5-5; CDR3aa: CASSVAGRREDNEQFF
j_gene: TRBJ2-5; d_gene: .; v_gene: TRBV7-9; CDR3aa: CASSLNRQETQYF
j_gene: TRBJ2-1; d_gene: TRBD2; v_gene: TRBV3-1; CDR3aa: CASSQDIGTSGFNEQFF
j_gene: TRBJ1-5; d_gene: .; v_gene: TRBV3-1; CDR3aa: CASSQDRGSPWGQPQHF
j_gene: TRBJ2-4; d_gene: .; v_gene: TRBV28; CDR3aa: CASTPSEGAGAKNIQYF
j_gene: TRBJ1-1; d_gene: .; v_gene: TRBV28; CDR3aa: CASNLGAPTEAFF
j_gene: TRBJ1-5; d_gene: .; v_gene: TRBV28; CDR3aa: CATCPPGSNQPQHF
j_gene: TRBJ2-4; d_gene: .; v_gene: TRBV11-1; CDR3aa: CASSLHQGLGNIQYF
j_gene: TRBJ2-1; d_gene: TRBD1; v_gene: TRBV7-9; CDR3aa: CASSPKVGDRSYNEQFF